This T cell receptor beta chain was observed in a study of blood T cell repertoires in COVID-19. Overall study: Sites in the United States, Italy and Spain provided acute and convalescent COVID-19 samples.

V shed 4 bases, J shed 1 base, and the junction held 8 bases outside the gene matches. CDR3 length: 16 amino acids. CDR1 and CDR2 (germline): SGHNT, YYREEE (reference sequence). Recruitment covered about two dozen US areas and drew participants whose ages spanned roughly 18 to 89 years. Clinical history as reported by participants underpinned cohort assignment. Two negative PCRs, clearance, or symptom resolution had been documented for recovered Cohort 3 donors. Libraries were prepared by immunoSEQ multiplex PCR; TCRdb keeps only in-frame clonotypes and omits some of them. Counted here are more than 400,000 clones, 87% occurring once; the ten biggest clones make up 0.65% to 0.9%.

The V and J genes are TRBV5-4 and TRBJ1-1; 9 nucleotides agree with TRBD1. Material for sequencing was PBMCs or T cells enriched from blood (not recorded which). This TCR was sampled from a woman in her late teens or twenties who had recovered from COVID-19. CDR3 sequence reads: CASSPSTGGANTEAFF. CDR3 nucleotides: TGTGCCAGCAGCCCTTCCACAGGGGGCGCGAACACTGAAGCTTTCTTT. Complete variable domain (other parts from reference TRBV5-4 and TRBJ1-1): ETGVTQSPTHLIKTRGQQVTLRCSSQSGHNTVSWYQQALGQGPQFIFQYYREEENGRGNFPPRFSGLQFPNYSSELNVNALELDDSALYLCASSPSTGGANTEAFFGQGTRLTVV.